The 2 T cell receptor beta chains listed next were all sequenced from one sample in a study of T cells in women clearing cervical HPV infection. The repertoire was sequenced with immunoSEQ multiplex PCR; TCRdb's copy has only in-frame clones and lacks some. Its clone listing holds more than 40,000 clones. The source material was blood buffy coat. The source is a woman between 18 and 70 years old with a cervical HPV16 infection that either progressed to CIN3+ or cleared (not recorded which).

As for this clone: Read coverage stops 3 residues before the CDR3 terminus; the germline J gene supplies the remainder. J is TRBJ1-1 and V is TRBV19, with 7 bases that match TRBD1. CDR3 size: 15 residues. The germline CDR1 and CDR2 sequences are LNHDA and SQIVND (reference sequence). V lost 5 bases, J lost 0 bases, and 6 bases stayed unmatched. This CDR3 reads CASSAWTGVNTEAFF. CDR3 bases read: TGTGCCAGTAGTGCATGGACAGGCGTGAACACTGAA.

Partial CDR3 DNA: TGTGCCAGCAGCTCGGACAGGGGGAGACAGCCC. Residues: CASSSDRGRQP. The entire CDR3 protein reads CASSSDRGRQPQHF. The V gene is TRBV7-9, the J gene TRBJ1-5; 10 bases match TRBD1. The read is 3 residues too short to cover the CDR3 end, so that end is filled in from the germline J gene. This CDR3 has 14 amino acids. In germline, CDR1 is SEHNR, CDR2 FQNEAQ (reference sequence). The junction had 4 bases not matched to a gene; V was cut back by 4 bases and J by 7 bases. The full variable domain, in which reference TRBV7-9 and TRBJ1-5 provide the parts outside the CDR3, is DTGVSQNPRHKITKRGQNVTFRCDPISEHNRLYWYRQTLGQGPEFLTYFQNEAQLEKSRLLSDRFSAERPKGSFSTLEIQRTEQGDSAMYLCASSSDRGRQPQHFGDGTRLSIL.